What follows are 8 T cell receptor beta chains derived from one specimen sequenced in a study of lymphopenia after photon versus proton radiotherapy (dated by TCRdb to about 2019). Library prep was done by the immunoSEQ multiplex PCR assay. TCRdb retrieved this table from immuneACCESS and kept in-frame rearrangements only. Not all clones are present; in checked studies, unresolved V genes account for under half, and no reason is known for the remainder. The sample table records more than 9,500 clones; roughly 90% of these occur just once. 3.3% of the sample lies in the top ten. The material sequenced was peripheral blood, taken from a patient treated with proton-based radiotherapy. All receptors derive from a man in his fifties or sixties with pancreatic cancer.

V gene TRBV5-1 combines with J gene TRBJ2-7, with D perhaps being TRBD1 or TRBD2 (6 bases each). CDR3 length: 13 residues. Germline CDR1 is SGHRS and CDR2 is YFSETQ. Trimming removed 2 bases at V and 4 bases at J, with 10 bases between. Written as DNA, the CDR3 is TGCGCCAGCAGCTTTGGAGGGGGGTACGAGCAGTACTTC. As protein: CASSFGGGYEQYF.

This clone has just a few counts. The CDR3 DNA reads as TGTGCCAGCAGCCCCGGAGCATTCGGCAATCAGCCCCAGCATTTT. It codes for CASSPGAFGNQPQHF. This chain links TRBV6-1 with TRBJ1-5; D unclear. The CDR3 length is 15 residues. Trimming stripped 6 bases from V and 2 bases from J, with 14 bases between. Germline V gene lookup returns CDR1 MNHNS and CDR2 SASEGT.

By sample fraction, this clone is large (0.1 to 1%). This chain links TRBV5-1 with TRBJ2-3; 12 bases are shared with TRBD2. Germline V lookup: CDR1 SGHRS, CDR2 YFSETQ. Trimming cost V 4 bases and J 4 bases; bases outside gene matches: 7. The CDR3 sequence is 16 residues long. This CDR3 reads CASSVPTSGSPDTQYF. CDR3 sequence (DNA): TGCGCCAGCAGCGTCCCGACTAGCGGGAGCCCAGATACGCAGTATTTT.

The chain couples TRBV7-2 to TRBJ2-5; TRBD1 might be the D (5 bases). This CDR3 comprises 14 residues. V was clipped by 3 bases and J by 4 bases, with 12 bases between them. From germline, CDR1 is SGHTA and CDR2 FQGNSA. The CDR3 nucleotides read TGTGCCAGCAGCTTGGTAGGGGTCTCAGAGACCCAGTACTTC. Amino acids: CASSLVGVSETQYF.

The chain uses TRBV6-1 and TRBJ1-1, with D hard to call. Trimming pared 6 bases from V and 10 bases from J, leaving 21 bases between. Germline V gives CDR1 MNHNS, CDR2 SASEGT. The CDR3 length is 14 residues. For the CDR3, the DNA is TGTGCCAGCAGCTTGAAACTCTTCACGGCTGGAGCTTTCTTT. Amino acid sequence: CASSLKLFTAGAFF.

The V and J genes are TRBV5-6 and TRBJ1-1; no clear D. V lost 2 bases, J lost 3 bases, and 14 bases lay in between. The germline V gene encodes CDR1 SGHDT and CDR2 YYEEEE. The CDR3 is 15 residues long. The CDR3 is CASSLGSQSYTEAFF. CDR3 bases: TGTGCCAGCAGCTTAGGATCACAGTCTTACACTGAAGCTTTCTTT. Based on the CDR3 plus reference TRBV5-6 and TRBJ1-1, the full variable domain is DAGVTQSPTHLIKTRGQQVTLRCSPKSGHDTVSWYQQALGQGPQFIFQYYEEEERQRGNFPDRFSGHQFPNYSSELNVNALLLGDSALYLCASSLGSQSYTEAFFGQGTRLTVV.

The DNA of the CDR3 is TGTGCCAGCTCGCCGGTTCGGGCTAATGAAAAACTGTTTTTT. It is translated as CASSPVRANEKLFF. V and J are TRBV18 and TRBJ1-4; D is ambiguous. V lost 6 bases and J 3 bases, leaving 11 bases between the germline ends. The CDR3 length is 14 residues. CDR1 is KGHSH and CDR2 is LQKENI in the germline V gene.

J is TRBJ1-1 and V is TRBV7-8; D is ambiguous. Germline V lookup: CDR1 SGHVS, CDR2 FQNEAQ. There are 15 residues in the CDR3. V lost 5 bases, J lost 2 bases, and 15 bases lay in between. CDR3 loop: CASSLSRGFNTEAFF. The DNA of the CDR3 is TGTGCCAGCAGCCTCAGCCGGGGTTTTAACACTGAAGCTTTCTTT.